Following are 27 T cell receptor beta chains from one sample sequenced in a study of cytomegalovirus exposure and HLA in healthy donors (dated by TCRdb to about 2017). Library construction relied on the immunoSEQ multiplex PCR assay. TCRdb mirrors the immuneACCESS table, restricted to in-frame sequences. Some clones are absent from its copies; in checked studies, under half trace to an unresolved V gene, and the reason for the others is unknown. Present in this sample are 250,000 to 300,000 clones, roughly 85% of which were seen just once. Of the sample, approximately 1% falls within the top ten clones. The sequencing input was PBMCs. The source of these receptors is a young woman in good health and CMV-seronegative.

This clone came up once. In DNA form, the CDR3 reads TGCGCCAGCAGCCTTGGCCTGACACTTACTAGCTACGAGCAGTACTTC. Amino acids: CASSLGLTLTSYEQYF. This chain connects TRBV5-1 to TRBJ2-7, with a tentative D call TRBD2 (5 bases). V lost 4 bases and J lost 3, with 20 bases in between. Germline-derived CDR1 and CDR2 are SGHRS and YFSETQ. The CDR3 covers 16 residues.

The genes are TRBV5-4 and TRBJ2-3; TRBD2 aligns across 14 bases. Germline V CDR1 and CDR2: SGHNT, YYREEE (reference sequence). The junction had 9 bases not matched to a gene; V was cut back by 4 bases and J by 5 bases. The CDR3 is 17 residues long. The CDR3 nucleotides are TGTGCCAGCAGCGTGGGACTAGCGGGAGATGTGAAAGATACGCAGTATTTT. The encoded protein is CASSVGLAGDVKDTQYF.

CDR3 amino acids: CASGREGNTGELFF. CDR3 DNA: TGCGCCAGCGGGCGGGAGGGGAACACCGGGGAGCTGTTTTTT. The chain couples TRBV5-1 to TRBJ2-2; 9 positions agree with TRBD2. Germline CDR1 reads SGHRS; CDR2 reads YFSETQ. The junction had 2 bases not matched to a gene; V was cut back by 7 bases and J by 1 base. CDR3 length: 14 amino acids.

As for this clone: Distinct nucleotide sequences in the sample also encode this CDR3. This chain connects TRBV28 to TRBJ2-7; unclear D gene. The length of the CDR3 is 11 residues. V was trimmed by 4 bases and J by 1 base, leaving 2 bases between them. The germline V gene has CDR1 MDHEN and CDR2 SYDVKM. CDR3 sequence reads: CASSSSYEQYF. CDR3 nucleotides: TGTGCCAGCAGTTCATCCTACGAGCAGTACTTC.

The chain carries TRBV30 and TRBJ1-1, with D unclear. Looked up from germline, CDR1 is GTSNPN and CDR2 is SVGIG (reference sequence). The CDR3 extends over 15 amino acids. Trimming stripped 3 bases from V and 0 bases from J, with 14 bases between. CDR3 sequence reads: CAWRFPSLMNTEAFF. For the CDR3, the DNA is TGTGCCTGGAGATTCCCCAGTCTCATGAACACTGAAGCTTTCTTT.

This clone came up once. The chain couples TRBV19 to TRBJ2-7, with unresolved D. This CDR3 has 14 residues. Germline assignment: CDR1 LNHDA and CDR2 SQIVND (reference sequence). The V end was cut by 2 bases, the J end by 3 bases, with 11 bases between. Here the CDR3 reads CASSINSFNYEQYF. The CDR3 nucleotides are TGTGCCAGTAGTATAAACTCTTTTAACTACGAGCAGTACTTC.

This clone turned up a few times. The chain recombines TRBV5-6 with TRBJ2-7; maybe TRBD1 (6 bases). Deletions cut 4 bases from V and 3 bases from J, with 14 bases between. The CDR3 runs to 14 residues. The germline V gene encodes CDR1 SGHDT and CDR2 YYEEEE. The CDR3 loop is CASSPDSPFYEQYF. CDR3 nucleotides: TGTGCCAGCAGCCCGGACAGCCCATTCTACGAGCAGTACTTC.

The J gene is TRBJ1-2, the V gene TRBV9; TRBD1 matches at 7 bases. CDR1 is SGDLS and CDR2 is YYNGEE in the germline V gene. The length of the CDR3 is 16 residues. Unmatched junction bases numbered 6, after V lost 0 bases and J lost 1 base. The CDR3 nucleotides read TGTGCCAGCAGCGTAGATCCAGGGGGATATAACTATGGCTACACCTTC. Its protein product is CASSVDPGGYNYGYTF. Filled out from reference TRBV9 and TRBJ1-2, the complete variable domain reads DSGVTQTPKHLITATGQRVTLRCSPRSGDLSVYWYQQSLDQGLQFLIQYYNGEERAKGNILERFSAQQFPDLHSELNLSSLELGDSALYFCASSVDPGGYNYGYTFGSGTRLTVV.

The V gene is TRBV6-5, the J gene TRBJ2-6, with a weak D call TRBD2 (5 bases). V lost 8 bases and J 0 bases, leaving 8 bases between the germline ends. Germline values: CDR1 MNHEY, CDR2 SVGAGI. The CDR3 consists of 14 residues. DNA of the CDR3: TGTGCCAGCGGACGGGGCTCTGGGGCCAACGTCCTGACTTTC. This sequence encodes CASGRGSGANVLTF.

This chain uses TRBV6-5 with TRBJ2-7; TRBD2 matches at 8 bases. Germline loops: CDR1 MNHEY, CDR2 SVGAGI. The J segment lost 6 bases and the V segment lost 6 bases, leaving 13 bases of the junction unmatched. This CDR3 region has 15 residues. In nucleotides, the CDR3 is TGTGCCAGCAGCCCCCCGGTAGCGGGAAGAGTCGAGCAGTACTTC. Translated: CASSPPVAGRVEQYF.

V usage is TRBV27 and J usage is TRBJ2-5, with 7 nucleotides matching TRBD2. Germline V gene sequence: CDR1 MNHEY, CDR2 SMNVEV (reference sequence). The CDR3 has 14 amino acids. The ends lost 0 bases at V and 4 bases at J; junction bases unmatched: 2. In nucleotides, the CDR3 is TGTGCCAGCAGTTTATCGCCTAGCGGAGAGACCCAGTACTTC. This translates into CASSLSPSGETQYF.

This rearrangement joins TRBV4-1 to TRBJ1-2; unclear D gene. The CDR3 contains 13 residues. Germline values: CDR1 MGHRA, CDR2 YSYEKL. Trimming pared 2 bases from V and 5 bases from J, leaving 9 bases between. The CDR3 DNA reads TGCGCCAGCAGCCAATTGGGCGGGTATGGCTACACCTTC. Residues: CASSQLGGYGYTF.

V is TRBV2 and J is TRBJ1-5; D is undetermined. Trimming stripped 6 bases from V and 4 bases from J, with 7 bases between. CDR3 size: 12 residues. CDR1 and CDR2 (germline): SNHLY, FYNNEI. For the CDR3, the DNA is TGTGCCAGCAGACAACAGAATCAGCCCCAGCATTTT. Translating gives CASRQQNQPQHF.

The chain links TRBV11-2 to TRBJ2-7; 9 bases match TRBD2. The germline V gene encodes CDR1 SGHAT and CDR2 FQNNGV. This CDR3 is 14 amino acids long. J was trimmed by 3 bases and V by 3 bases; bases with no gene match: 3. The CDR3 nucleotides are TGTGCCAGCAGCTTCCCGACTAGCGGCTACGAGCAGTACTTC. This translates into CASSFPTSGYEQYF.

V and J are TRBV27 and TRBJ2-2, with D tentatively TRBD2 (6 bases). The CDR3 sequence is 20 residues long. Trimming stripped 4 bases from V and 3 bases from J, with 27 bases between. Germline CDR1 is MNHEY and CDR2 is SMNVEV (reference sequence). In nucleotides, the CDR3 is TGTGCCAGCAGTTCTTACCTCCCCCCGGACGGTCCGGGAGACACCGGGGAGCTGTTTTTT. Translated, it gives CASSSYLPPDGPGDTGELFF.

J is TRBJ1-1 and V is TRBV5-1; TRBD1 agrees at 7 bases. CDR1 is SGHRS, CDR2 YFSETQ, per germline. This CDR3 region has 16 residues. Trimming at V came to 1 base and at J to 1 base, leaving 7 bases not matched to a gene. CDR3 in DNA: TGCGCCAGCAGCTTGCGCTGGGGACAGTGGAACACTGAAGCTTTCTTT. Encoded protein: CASSLRWGQWNTEAFF. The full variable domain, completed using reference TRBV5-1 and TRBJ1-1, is KAGVTQTPRYLIKTRGQQVTLSCSPISGHRSVSWYQQTPGQGLQFLFEYFSETQRNKGNFPGRFSGRQFSNSRSEMNVSTLELGDSALYLCASSLRWGQWNTEAFFGQGTRLTVV.

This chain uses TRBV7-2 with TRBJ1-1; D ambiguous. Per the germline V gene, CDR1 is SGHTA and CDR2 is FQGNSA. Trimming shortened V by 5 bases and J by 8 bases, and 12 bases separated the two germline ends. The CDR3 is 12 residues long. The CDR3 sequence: CASSPEAREAFF. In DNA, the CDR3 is TGTGCCAGCAGCCCCGAGGCTCGCGAAGCTTTCTTT.

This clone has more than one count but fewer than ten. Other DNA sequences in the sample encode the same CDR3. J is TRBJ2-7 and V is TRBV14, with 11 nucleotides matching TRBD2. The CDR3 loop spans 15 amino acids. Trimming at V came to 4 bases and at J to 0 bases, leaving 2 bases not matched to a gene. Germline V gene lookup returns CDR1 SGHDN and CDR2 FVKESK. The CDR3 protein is CASSPLAGGSYEQYF. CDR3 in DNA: TGTGCCAGCAGCCCCCTAGCGGGAGGCTCCTACGAGCAGTACTTC.

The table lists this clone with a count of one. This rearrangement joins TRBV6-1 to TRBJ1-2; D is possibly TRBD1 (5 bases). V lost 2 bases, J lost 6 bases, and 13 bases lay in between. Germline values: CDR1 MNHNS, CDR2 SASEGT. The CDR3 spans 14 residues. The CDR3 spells CASSESAGGDGYTF. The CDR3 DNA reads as TGTGCCAGCAGTGAATCGGCAGGAGGGGATGGCTACACCTTC.

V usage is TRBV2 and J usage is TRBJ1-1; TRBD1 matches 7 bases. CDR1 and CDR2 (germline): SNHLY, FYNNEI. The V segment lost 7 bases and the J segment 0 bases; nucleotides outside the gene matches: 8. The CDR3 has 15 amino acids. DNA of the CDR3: TGTGCCAGCACTCGTTTAGGGGGCTTGAACACTGAAGCTTTCTTT. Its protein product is CASTRLGGLNTEAFF.

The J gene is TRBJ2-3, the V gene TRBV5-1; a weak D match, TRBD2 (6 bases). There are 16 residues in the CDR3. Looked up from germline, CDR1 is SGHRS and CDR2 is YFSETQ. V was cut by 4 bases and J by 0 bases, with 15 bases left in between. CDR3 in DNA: TGCGCCAGCAGCCGTCGGGACTCCGCTAGCACAGATACGCAGTATTTT. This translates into CASSRRDSASTDTQYF.

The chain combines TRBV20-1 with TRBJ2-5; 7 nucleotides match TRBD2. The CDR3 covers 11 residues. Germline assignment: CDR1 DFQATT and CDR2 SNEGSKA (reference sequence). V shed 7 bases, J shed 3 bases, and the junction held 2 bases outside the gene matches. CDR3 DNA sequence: TGCAGTGGTGCGGGAGAAGAGACCCAGTACTTC. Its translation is CSGAGEETQYF.

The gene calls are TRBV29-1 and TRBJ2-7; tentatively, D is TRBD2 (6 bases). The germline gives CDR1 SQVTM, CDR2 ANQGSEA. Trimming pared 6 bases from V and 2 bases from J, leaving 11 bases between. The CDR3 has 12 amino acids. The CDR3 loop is CSVRGMTYEQYF. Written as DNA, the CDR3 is TGCAGCGTGCGGGGTATGACCTACGAGCAGTACTTC.

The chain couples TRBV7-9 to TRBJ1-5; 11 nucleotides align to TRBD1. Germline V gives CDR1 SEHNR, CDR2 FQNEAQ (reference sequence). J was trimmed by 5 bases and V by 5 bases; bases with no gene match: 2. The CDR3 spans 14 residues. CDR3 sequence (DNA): TGTGCCAGCAGCGGACAGGGGGCATATCAGCCCCAGCATTTT. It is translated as CASSGQGAYQPQHF.

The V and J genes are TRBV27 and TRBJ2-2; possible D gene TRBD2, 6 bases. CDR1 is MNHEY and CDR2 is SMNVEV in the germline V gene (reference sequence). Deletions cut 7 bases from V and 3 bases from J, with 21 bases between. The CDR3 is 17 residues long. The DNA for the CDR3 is TGTGCCAGCACTCCCTCGACGGGGGAAACGGACACCGGGGAGCTGTTTTTT. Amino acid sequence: CASTPSTGETDTGELFF.

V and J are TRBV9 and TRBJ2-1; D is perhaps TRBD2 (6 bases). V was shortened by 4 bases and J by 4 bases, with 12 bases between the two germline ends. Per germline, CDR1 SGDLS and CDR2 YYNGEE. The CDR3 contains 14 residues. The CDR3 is CASSPRRGYNEQFF. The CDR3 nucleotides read TGTGCCAGCAGCCCCCGCCGGGGGTACAATGAGCAGTTCTTC.

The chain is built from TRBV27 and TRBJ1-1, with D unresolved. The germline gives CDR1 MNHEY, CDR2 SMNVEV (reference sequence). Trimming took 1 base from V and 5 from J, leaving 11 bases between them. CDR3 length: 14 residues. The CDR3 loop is CASSLLDPGTEAFF. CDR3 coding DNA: TGTGCCAGCAGTTTATTGGATCCGGGGACTGAAGCTTTCTTT.